Shown below are 6 T cell receptor beta chains from a single sample sequenced in a study of blood T cells in healthy people across ages. Next came a second PCR, run for about 7 to 12 cycles, which used a sample-barcoded 5' primer along with a J-beta primer mix. TCRdb re-called the 5' RACE reads through MiXCR, storing one row per CDR3 protein. Counted here are 550,000 to 750,000 distinct CDR3 sequences, over 20% occurring once; the ten biggest clones make up about 3.6%. The sequenced sample was blood. The receptors derive from a man aged 65 to 79 in good health.

This rearrangement joins TRBV7-6 to TRBJ2-5; D may be TRBD1 or TRBD2 (5 bases each). Germline values: CDR1 SGHVS, CDR2 FNYEAQ. V lost 5 bases and J lost 5, with 18 bases in between. The CDR3 is 15 amino acids. The CDR3 nucleotides are TGTGCCAGCAGCCTCCGGGACCCAATCCGGGAGACCCAGTACTTC. It translates to CASSLRDPIRETQYF.

This clonotype was counted many times. This chain uses TRBV20-1 with TRBJ2-1, with 7 positions matching TRBD1. The CDR3 spans 14 residues. With 3 bases clipped from V and 8 bases from J, the junction kept 10 bases outside the gene matches. CDR1 DFQATT and CDR2 SNEGSKA come from the germline V gene (reference sequence). Here the CDR3 reads CSARTGTVAHEQFF. The CDR3 nucleotides read TGCAGTGCTAGGACCGGGACAGTTGCTCATGAGCAGTTCTTC.

Only a few counts were recorded for this clonotype. The chain combines TRBV29-1 with TRBJ2-5; D unresolved. Germline assignment: CDR1 SQVTM and CDR2 ANQGSEA. V lost 5 bases to trimming and J lost 1 base, with 8 bases between them. The CDR3 extends over 12 amino acids. The DNA of the CDR3 is TGCAGCGTTAGTGAGCGCCAAGAGACCCAGTACTTC. This translates into CSVSERQETQYF.

The CDR3 DNA follows: TGTGCCAGCAGTTCAAGGGAGTTCCTGCTGAACACCGGGGAGCTGTTTTTT. It specifies CASSSREFLLNTGELFF. The chain recombines TRBV28 with TRBJ2-2, with TRBD2 as a possible D gene (5 bases). Germline V gives CDR1 MDHEN, CDR2 SYDVKM. The CDR3 covers 17 residues. Trimming stripped 4 bases from V and 1 base from J, with 16 bases between.

This clonotype was seen a few times. The chain has TRBV27 and TRBJ2-7, with 12 bases that match TRBD2. CDR3 size: 16 residues. The V and J ends lost 4 bases and 0 bases, in that order; junction bases with no gene match: 4. Germline V CDR1 and CDR2: MNHEY, SMNVEV (reference sequence). This CDR3 is CASSSSSGRGSYEQYF. In nucleotides, the CDR3 is TGTGCCAGCAGTTCTTCTAGCGGGAGGGGCTCCTACGAGCAGTACTTC.

The table lists this clonotype with a few counts. The rearrangement uses TRBV6-2 or TRBV6-3 and TRBJ2-4; 7 bases line up with TRBD1. CDR1 MNHEY and CDR2 SVGEGT come from the germline V gene. CDR3 size: 15 residues. J was trimmed by 2 bases and V by 1 base; bases with no gene match: 2. CDR3 loop: CASSYLQGTKNIQYF. The CDR3 DNA reads TGTGCCAGCAGTTACTTACAGGGGACCAAAAACATTCAGTACTTC.